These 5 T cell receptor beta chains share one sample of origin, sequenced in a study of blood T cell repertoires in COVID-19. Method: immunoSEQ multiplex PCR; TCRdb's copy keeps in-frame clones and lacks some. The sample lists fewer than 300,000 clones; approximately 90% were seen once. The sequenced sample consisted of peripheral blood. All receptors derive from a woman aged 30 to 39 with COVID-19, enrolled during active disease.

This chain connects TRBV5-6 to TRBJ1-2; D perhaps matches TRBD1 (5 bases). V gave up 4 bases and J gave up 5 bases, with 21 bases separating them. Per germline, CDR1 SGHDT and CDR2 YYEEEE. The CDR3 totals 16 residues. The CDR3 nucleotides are TGTGCCAGCAGCCCTGTCGAGGGGACGGGAGGTTATGGCTACACCTTC. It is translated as CASSPVEGTGGYGYTF.

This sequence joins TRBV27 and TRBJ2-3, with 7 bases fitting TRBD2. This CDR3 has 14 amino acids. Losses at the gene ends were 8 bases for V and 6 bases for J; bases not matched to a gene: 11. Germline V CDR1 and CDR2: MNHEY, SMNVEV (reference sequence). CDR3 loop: CASGGRALLDTQYF. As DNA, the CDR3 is TGTGCCAGCGGAGGGAGGGCCCTCCTGGATACGCAGTATTTT.

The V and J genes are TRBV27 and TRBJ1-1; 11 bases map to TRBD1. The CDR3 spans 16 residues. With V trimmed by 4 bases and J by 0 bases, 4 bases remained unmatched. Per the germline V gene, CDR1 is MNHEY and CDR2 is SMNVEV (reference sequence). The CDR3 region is CASSSWTGGVNTEAFF. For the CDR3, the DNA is TGTGCCAGCAGTTCCTGGACAGGGGGCGTGAACACTGAAGCTTTCTTT.

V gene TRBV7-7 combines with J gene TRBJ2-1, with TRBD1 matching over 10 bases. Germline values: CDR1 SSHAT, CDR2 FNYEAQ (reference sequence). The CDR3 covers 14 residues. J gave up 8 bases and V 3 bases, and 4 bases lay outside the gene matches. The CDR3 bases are TGTGCCAGCAGCTTGACAGGGGGCGGGGATGAGCAGTTCTTC. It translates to CASSLTGGGDEQFF.

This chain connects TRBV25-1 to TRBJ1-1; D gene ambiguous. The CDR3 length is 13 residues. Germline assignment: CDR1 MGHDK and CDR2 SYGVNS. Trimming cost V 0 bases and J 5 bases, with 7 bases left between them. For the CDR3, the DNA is TGTGCCAGCAGTGAATATCGTTCGACTGAAGCTTTCTTT. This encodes CASSEYRSTEAFF.